The 24 T cell receptor beta chains reported below all come from one sample, sequenced in a study of read filtering for tumor transcriptome and immune sequencing. From approximately 430 ng of RNA, a library with molecular barcoded alpha/delta and beta/gamma adaptors was made. Each CDR3 protein gets one entry after TCRdb re-called the reads with MiXCR. Counted here are approximately 40,000 distinct CDR3 sequences, about 13% occurring once; the ten biggest clones make up less than 35%. The sequenced sample was a population of CD138-negative cells sorted from bone marrow. The receptors come from a donor at least 40 years old with multiple myeloma.

The table lists this clonotype with a few counts. J is TRBJ2-1 and V is TRBV5-1; TRBD1 or TRBD2 may be the D gene (5 bases each). This CDR3 region has 15 residues. Germline V CDR1 and CDR2: SGHRS, YFSETQ. Trimming stripped 0 bases from V and 5 bases from J, with 12 bases between. The CDR3 is CASSLAGTSHNEQFF. In DNA form, the CDR3 reads TGCGCCAGCAGCTTGGCTGGGACGAGTCACAATGAGCAGTTCTTC.

Worth noting for this clonotype: A read error likely explains this, since a far larger clone differs by one base. The rearrangement joins TRBV4-3 to TRBJ2-7; D not resolved. The CDR3 consists of 24 residues. CDR1 is LGHNA and CDR2 is YSLEER in the germline V gene. Trimming stripped 0 bases from V and 7 bases from J, with 43 bases between. The CDR3, as DNA: TGCGCCAGCAGCCAAGATGCGGAGCCGAGCCTAAGCCTGCGGAGCATTAGCTCCTACAATGAGCAGTACTTC. Translating it yields CASSQDAEPSLSLRSISSYNEQYF.

This clonotype counts as medium-sized. The rearrangement uses TRBV18 and TRBJ2-3; D unresolved. CDR3 size: 13 residues. V was pared by 6 bases and J by 6 bases, with 13 bases between. Germline V gene lookup returns CDR1 KGHSH and CDR2 LQKENI. The CDR3 coding sequence is TGTGCCAGCTCCCCAACCTCCGGCGATACGCAGTATTTT. Its protein product is CASSPTSGDTQYF.

This clonotype showed up many times. The chain joins TRBV5-1 to TRBJ2-7; 7 bases line up with TRBD1. Germline CDR1 and CDR2: SGHRS and YFSETQ. The CDR3 extends over 15 amino acids. V shed 3 bases and J 2 bases; nucleotides not matched to a gene: 8. In DNA form, the CDR3 reads TGCGCCAGCAGCTATACCTGGACAGGAGCCTACGAGCAGTACTTC. Protein: CASSYTWTGAYEQYF. Drawing the rest from reference TRBV5-1 and TRBJ2-7, the complete variable domain is KAGVTQTPRYLIKTRGQQVTLSCSPISGHRSVSWYQQTPGQGLQFLFEYFSETQRNKGNFPGRFSGRQFSNSRSEMNVSTLELGDSALYLCASSYTWTGAYEQYFGPGTRLTVT.

This clonotype was recorded at least ten times. This chain links TRBV29-1 with TRBJ2-5, with 8 bases lining up with TRBD1. Germline V gene sequence: CDR1 SQVTM, CDR2 ANQGSEA. V trimming: 6 bases; J trimming: 3 bases; junction bases outside the gene matches: 9. The CDR3 consists of 14 residues. The chain's CDR3 is CSVTGQGGKETQYF. In nucleotides, the CDR3 is TGCAGCGTGACAGGACAGGGAGGCAAAGAGACCCAGTACTTC.

This clonotype was seen repeatedly, ten times or more. The J gene is TRBJ2-1, the V gene TRBV29-1; D remains ambiguous. The CDR3 has 14 residues. The V gene lost 6 bases and the J gene lost 0 bases, with 12 bases spanning the gap. CDR1 and CDR2 (germline): SQVTM, ANQGSEA. The CDR3: CSVPGRSSYNEQFF. The CDR3 DNA reads as TGCAGCGTACCCGGACGGAGCTCCTACAATGAGCAGTTCTTC.

The table lists this clonotype with many counts. The genes are TRBV20-1 and TRBJ2-3; no firm D call. Germline loops: CDR1 DFQATT, CDR2 SNEGSKA (reference sequence). V lost 5 bases to trimming and J lost 3 bases, with 12 bases between them. The CDR3 consists of 13 residues. This CDR3 reads CSAPLVGTDTQYF. CDR3 sequence (DNA): TGCAGTGCTCCTCTTGTTGGTACAGATACGCAGTATTTT.

This clonotype appeared many times. The genes are TRBV7-3 and TRBJ2-1, with D maybe TRBD2 (6 bases). The CDR3 consists of 16 residues. Trimming removed 3 bases from V and 3 bases from J, with 15 bases in between. Looked up from germline, CDR1 is SGHTA and CDR2 is FQGTGA. Here the CDR3 reads CASSFRGMVDYNEQFF. The CDR3 DNA is TGTGCCAGCAGCTTCCGGGGGATGGTTGACTACAATGAGCAGTTCTTC. The full variable domain, its missing parts supplied by reference TRBV7-3 and TRBJ2-1, is GAGVSQTPSNKVTEKGKYVELRCDPISGHTALYWYRQSLGQGPEFLIYFQGTGAADDSGLPNDRFFAVRPEGSVSTLKIQRTERGDSAVYLCASSFRGMVDYNEQFFGPGTRLTVL.

This clonotype was recorded at least ten times. The chain uses TRBV20-1 and TRBJ2-7, with 12 bases fitting TRBD2. CDR1 is DFQATT and CDR2 is SNEGSKA in the germline V gene (reference sequence). After removal of 2 bases from V and 6 bases from J, the junction contained 5 bases not matched to a gene. The CDR3 is 14 amino acids. CDR3 in amino acids: CSARRGLAGTEQYF. The CDR3 DNA reads as TGCAGTGCTAGACGAGGACTAGCGGGAACCGAGCAGTACTTC.

This clonotype was observed many times. The rearrangement joins TRBV24-1 to TRBJ2-1; 9 bases agree with TRBD2. This CDR3 is built from 15 residues. The germline CDR1 and CDR2 sequences are KGHDR and SFDVKD. Trimming at V came to 5 bases and at J to 9 bases, leaving 10 bases not matched to a gene. The CDR3 coding sequence is TGTGCCACCAGTGGACCTAGCGGGGTTTACTCTGAGCAGTTCTTC. Its protein is CATSGPSGVYSEQFF.

V and J are TRBV11-2 and TRBJ2-1; D gene ambiguous. Germline CDR1 and CDR2: SGHAT and FQNNGV. V lost 2 bases to trimming and J lost 5 bases, with 7 bases between them. The CDR3 sequence is 13 residues long. The CDR3 DNA sequence: TGTGCCAGCAGCTTATTACCCGACAATGAGCAGTTCTTC. It encodes CASSLLPDNEQFF. The variable domain in full, completed from reference TRBV11-2 and TRBJ2-1, reads EAGVAQSPRYKIIEKRQSVAFWCNPISGHATLYWYQQILGQGPKLLIQFQNNGVVDDSQLPKDRFSAERLKGVDSTLKIQPAKLEDSAVYLCASSLLPDNEQFFGPGTRLTVL.

This clonotype was detected ten times or more. V gene TRBV3-1 combines with J gene TRBJ2-5, with D tentatively TRBD2 (5 bases). This CDR3 is built from 15 residues. Germline CDR1 reads LGHDT; CDR2 reads YNNKEL (reference sequence). V lost 0 bases and J lost 5, with 13 bases in between. The CDR3 spells CASSQDVGGWETQYF. The CDR3 nucleotides are TGTGCCAGCAGCCAAGATGTAGGAGGATGGGAGACCCAGTACTTC.

This rearrangement joins TRBV20-1 to TRBJ2-1, with D unresolved. V was pared by 6 bases and J by 11 bases, with 23 bases between. This CDR3 is 14 amino acids long. The germline V gene encodes CDR1 DFQATT and CDR2 SNEGSKA (reference sequence). The CDR3 coding sequence is TGCAGTGCCAGTCCAAGGGCAGTAGACGATAAGCAGTTCTTC. It is translated as CSASPRAVDDKQFF.

This clonotype was seen only a few times. The chain combines TRBV9 with TRBJ1-1, with D hard to call. The CDR3 loop spans 13 amino acids. Germline V gene data show CDR1 as SGDLS and CDR2 as YYNGEE. V was clipped by 0 bases and J by 8 bases, with 11 bases between them. CDR3: CASSVGPSLEAFF. CDR3 coding DNA: TGTGCCAGCAGCGTAGGGCCGTCTTTAGAAGCTTTCTTT.

This clonotype has only a few counts. The chain couples TRBV20-1 to TRBJ2-3; D is uncertain. CDR1 is DFQATT and CDR2 is SNEGSKA in the germline V gene (reference sequence). CDR3 size: 14 residues. Deletions cut 0 bases from V and 7 bases from J, with 14 bases between. CDR3 in amino acids: CSARDLEGGYTQYF. The CDR3 DNA reads TGCAGTGCTAGAGATCTGGAAGGCGGTTATACGCAGTATTTT.

This clonotype occurred many times. The CDR3 nucleotides read TGTGCCAGCAGCCCTACGGGTACAGGGTTAGGGAATGAGCAGTTCTTC. Translated, it gives CASSPTGTGLGNEQFF. J is TRBJ2-1 and V is TRBV7-8, with D possibly being TRBD1 (6 bases). CDR3 length: 16 amino acids. Looked up from germline, CDR1 is SGHVS and CDR2 is FQNEAQ. Deletions cut 5 bases from V and 7 bases from J, with 21 bases between.

This clonotype was recorded at least ten times. The chain carries TRBV29-1 and TRBJ2-7, with 13 bases identical to TRBD2. Unmatched junction bases numbered 8, after V lost 5 bases and J lost 7 bases. The CDR3 has 14 residues. Germline CDR1 SQVTM, CDR2 ANQGSEA. The CDR3 DNA is TGCAGCGTTCCCGGACTAGCGGGAGCTGGAGAGCAGTACTTC. As protein: CSVPGLAGAGEQYF.

This clonotype was seen many times. The genes are TRBV7-2 and TRBJ1-5; D unclear. V was shortened by 2 bases and J by 6 bases, with 11 bases between the two germline ends. Germline-derived CDR1 and CDR2 are SGHTA and FQGNSA. This CDR3 has 14 amino acids. The DNA for the CDR3 is TGTGCCAGCAGCTTATTCCCGGCGGGTCAGCCCCAGCATTTT. Residues: CASSLFPAGQPQHF.

Ten or more counts support this clonotype. The chain employs TRBV14 and TRBJ2-3; D possibly corresponds to TRBD1 (6 bases). Trimming shortened V by 0 bases and J by 2 bases, and 9 bases separated the two germline ends. The CDR3 runs 15 residues. Per germline, CDR1 SGHDN and CDR2 FVKESK. The CDR3 sequence is CASSQDGGATDTQYF. The DNA of the CDR3 is TGTGCCAGCAGCCAAGATGGGGGCGCCACAGATACGCAGTATTTT.

This clonotype was counted many times. The V gene is TRBV7-8, the J gene TRBJ2-7, with 11 bases identical to TRBD1. The ends lost 5 bases at V and 2 bases at J; junction bases unmatched: 5. There are 15 residues in the CDR3. Germline CDR1 reads SGHVS; CDR2 reads FQNEAQ. CDR3 DNA sequence: TGTGCCAGCAGCGGGGGACAGGGGGTCACCTACGAGCAGTACTTC. This codes for CASSGGQGVTYEQYF.

This clonotype has at least ten counts. The chain uses TRBV2 and TRBJ2-5; D perhaps matches TRBD2 (5 bases). CDR1 SNHLY and CDR2 FYNNEI come from the germline V gene. The V and J ends lost 4 bases and 2 bases respectively, with 11 bases between them. CDR3 size: 14 residues. The chain's CDR3 is CASSGSGRQETQYF. The CDR3 nucleotides read TGTGCCAGCAGTGGATCGGGAAGGCAAGAGACCCAGTACTTC. The variable domain in full, with the rest retrieved from reference TRBV2 and TRBJ2-5, is EPEVTQTPSHQVTQMGQEVILRCVPISNHLYFYWYRQILGQKVEFLVSFYNNEISEKSEIFDDQFSVERPDGSNFTLKIRSTKLEDSAMYFCASSGSGRQETQYFGPGTRLLVL.

This clonotype has only a few counts. One base away lies a much larger clone, so this may be a sequencing read error. V usage is TRBV5-4 and J usage is TRBJ2-1; 11 bases fit TRBD2. Germline V gene lookup returns CDR1 SGHNT and CDR2 YYREEE (reference sequence). The CDR3 runs to 14 residues. The CDR3 protein is CATPGLADYDEQFF. For the CDR3, the DNA is TGTGCCACCCCGGGACTAGCGGACTACGATGAGCAGTTCTTC.

Comments on this clonotype: A far larger clone is just one base off, so this is likely a read error. The J gene is TRBJ2-1, the V gene TRBV7-2; D perhaps matches TRBD2 (6 bases). The germline gives CDR1 SGHTA, CDR2 FQGNSA. The CDR3 runs 18 residues. With 3 bases removed from V and 6 bases from J, the gap between germline ends came to 24 bases. CDR3 loop: CASSLAEVREFLGNEQFF. CDR3 DNA sequence: TGTGCCAGCAGCTTGGCTGAGGTGCGGGAATTCCTAGGCAATGAGCAGTTCTTC.

At least ten counts were recorded for this clonotype. The chain uses TRBV29-1 and TRBJ2-1, with D perhaps being TRBD1 or TRBD2 (7 bases each). Per the germline V gene, CDR1 is SQVTM and CDR2 is ANQGSEA. The CDR3 is made up of 13 amino acids. V lost 6 bases and J 5 bases, leaving 14 bases between the germline ends. DNA for the CDR3: TGCAGCGTCGGGAGGACAGGTAACAATGAGCAGTTCTTC. Amino acid sequence: CSVGRTGNNEQFF.